The present T cell receptor (beta chain) was sequenced within a study of T cells in Graves' hyperthyroidism and ophthalmopathy. Amplification yielded TCR beta CDR3 regions, with RNA transcripts as the source. Using the HTBI primer set, a first-round RT-PCR was run on the TCR CDR3. TCRdb redid the calling of the multiplex PCR reads with MiXCR, one entry per CDR3 protein. The table lists around 350,000 distinct CDR3 sequences, roughly 15% of them singletons. Germline loops: CDR1 DFQATT, CDR2 SNEGSKA (reference sequence). The CDR3 spans 15 residues. Germline trimming cut 2 bases from V and 5 bases from J; bases unmatched to any gene: 7.

This TCR was recovered from a woman aged 55 to 70 with Graves' ophthalmopathy. Sequencing used blood. The rearrangement links TRBV20-1 to TRBJ2-7; 12 nucleotides match TRBD2. The CDR3 nucleotides are TGCAGTGCTAGATCTAGCGGGAGGGCCAGACACGAGCAGTACTTC. Encoded protein: CSARSSGRARHEQYF.